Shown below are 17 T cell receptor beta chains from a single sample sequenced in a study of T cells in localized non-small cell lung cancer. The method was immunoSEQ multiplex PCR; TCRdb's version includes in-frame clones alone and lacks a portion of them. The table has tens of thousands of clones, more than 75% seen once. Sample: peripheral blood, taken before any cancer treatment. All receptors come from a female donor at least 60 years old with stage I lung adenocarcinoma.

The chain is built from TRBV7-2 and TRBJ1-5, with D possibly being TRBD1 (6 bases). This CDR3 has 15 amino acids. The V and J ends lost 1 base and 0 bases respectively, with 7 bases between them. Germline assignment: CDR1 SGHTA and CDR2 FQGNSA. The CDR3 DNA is TGTGCCAGCAGCTTAGAACAGGGTAGCAATCAGCCCCAGCATTTT. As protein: CASSLEQGSNQPQHF.

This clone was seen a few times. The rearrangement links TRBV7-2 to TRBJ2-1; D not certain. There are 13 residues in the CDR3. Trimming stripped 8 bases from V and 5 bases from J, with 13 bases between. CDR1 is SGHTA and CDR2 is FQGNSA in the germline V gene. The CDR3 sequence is CASRTYQNNEQFF. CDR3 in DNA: TGTGCCAGCCGCACCTACCAGAACAATGAGCAGTTCTTC.

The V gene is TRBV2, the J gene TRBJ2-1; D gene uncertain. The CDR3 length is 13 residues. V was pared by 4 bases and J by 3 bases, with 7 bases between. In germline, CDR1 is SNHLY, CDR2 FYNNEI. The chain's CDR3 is CASSGAVYNEQFF. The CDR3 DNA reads TGTGCCAGCAGTGGGGCAGTCTACAATGAGCAGTTCTTC. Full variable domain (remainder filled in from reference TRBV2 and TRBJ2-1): EPEVTQTPSHQVTQMGQEVILRCVPISNHLYFYWYRQILGQKVEFLVSFYNNEISEKSEIFDDQFSVERPDGSNFTLKIRSTKLEDSAMYFCASSGAVYNEQFFGPGTRLTVL.

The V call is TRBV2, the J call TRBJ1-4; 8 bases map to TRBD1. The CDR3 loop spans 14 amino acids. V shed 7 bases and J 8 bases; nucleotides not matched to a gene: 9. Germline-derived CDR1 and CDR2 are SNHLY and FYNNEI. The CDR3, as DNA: TGTGCCAGCACCAAAGGACAGGGAAGGGAAAAACTGTTTTTT. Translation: CASTKGQGREKLFF.

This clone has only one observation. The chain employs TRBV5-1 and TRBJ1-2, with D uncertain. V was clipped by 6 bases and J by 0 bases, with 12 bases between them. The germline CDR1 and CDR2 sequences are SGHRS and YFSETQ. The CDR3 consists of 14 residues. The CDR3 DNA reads TGCGCCAGCAAAACCCAGGCGACTAACTATGGCTACACCTTC. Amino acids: CASKTQATNYGYTF.

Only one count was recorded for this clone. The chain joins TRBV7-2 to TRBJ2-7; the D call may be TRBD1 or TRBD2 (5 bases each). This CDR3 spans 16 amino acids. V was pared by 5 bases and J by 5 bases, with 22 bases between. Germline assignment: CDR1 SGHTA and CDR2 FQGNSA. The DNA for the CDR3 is TGTGCCAGCAGCCAACGGGGCTGGCAGGGAATTAACGAGCAGTACTTC. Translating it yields CASSQRGWQGINEQYF.

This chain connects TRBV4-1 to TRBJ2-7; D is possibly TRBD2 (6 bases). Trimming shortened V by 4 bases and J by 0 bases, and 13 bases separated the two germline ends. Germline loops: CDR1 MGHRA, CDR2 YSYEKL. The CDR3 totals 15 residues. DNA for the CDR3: TGCGCCAGCAGCCTTTTGGAGGGGAACTCCTACGAGCAGTACTTC. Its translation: CASSLLEGNSYEQYF.

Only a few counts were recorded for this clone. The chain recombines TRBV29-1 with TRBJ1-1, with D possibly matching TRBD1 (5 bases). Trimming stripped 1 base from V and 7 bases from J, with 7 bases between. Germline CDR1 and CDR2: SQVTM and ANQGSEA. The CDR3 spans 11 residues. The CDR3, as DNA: TGCAGCGTTGAAGGGCAGGGTGAAGCTTTCTTT. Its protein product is CSVEGQGEAFF.

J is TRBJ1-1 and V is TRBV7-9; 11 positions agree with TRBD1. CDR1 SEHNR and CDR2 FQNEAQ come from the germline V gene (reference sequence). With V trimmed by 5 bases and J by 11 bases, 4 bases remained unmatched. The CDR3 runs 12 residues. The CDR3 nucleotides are TGTGCCAGCAGCGCGGACAGGGGGCCGGCTTTCTTT. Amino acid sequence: CASSADRGPAFF.

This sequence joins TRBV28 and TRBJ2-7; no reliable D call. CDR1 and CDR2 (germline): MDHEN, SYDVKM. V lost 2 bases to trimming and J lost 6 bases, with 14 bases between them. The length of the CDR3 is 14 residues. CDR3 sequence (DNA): TGTGCCAGCAGTTTAGGGCCTACTGGTGCCGAGCAGTACTTC. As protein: CASSLGPTGAEQYF.

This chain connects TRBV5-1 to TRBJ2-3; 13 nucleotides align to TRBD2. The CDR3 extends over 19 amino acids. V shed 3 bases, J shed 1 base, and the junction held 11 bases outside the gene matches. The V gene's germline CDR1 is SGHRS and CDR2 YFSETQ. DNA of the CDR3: TGCGCCAGCAGCTCCCGACTAGCGGGGGGACCTAGTGGCACAGATACGCAGTATTTT. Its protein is CASSSRLAGGPSGTDTQYF.

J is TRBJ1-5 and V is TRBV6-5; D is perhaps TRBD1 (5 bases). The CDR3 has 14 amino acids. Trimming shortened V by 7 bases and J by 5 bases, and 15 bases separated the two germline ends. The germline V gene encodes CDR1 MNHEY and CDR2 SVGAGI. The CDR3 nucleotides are TGTGCCAGCAACCTGGAAAGGGACGATCAGCCCCAGCATTTT. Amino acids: CASNLERDDQPQHF.

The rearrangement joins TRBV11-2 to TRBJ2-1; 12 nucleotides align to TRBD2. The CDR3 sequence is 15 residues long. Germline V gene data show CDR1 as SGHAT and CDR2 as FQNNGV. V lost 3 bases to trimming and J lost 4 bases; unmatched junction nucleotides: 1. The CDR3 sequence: CASSLTSGRYNEQFF. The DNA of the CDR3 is TGTGCCAGCAGCTTGACTAGCGGGAGATACAATGAGCAGTTCTTC.

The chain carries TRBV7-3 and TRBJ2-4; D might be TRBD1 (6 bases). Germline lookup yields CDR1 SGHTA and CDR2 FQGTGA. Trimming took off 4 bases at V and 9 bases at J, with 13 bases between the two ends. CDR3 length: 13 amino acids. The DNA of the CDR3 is TGTGCCAGCAGCTCAACAGGGACGGGCATTCAGTACTTC. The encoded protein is CASSSTGTGIQYF.

CDR3 sequence: CASSLGQGNTEAFF. CDR3 sequence (DNA): TGTGCCAGCAGCTTAGGGCAGGGGAACACTGAAGCTTTCTTT. The chain couples TRBV11-2 to TRBJ1-1; D is perhaps TRBD1 (5 bases). The V and J ends lost 1 base and 1 base respectively, with 7 bases between them. This CDR3 has 14 amino acids. Germline CDR1 SGHAT, CDR2 FQNNGV.

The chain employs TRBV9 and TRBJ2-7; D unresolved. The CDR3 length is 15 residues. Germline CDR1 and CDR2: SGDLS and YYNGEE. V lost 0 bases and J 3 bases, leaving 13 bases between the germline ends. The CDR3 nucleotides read TGTGCCAGCAGCGTAGCGCAAGATAGAATCTACGAGCAGTACTTC. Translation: CASSVAQDRIYEQYF.

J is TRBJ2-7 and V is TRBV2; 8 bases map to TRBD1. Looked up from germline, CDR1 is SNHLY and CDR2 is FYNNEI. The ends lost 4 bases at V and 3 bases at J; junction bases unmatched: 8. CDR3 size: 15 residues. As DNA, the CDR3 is TGTGCCAGCAGTGCAGATACCGGACAGGGCTACGAGCAGTACTTC. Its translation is CASSADTGQGYEQYF.